This T cell receptor beta chain is drawn from a study of T cell responses to AZD1222 COVID-19 vaccine. About the research overall: Recipients boosted at about 4 weeks or about 12 weeks are pooled. Study results and caveats: Clonal diversity was possibly underestimated, and the donors were mostly white British, with more females. Only a handful of AZD1222 recipients tested seropositive at baseline.

Data came from immunoSEQ multiplex PCR; TCRdb stores just in-frame clones and leaves some out. The data contain 110,000 to 150,000 clones, 85% to 95% of them singletons. About this clone itself: The target antigen is unknown.

This CDR3 has 17 residues. Germline V gives CDR1 SGDLS, CDR2 YYNGEE. Trimming took 2 bases from V and 5 from J; bases not matched to a gene: 13. V usage is TRBV9 and J usage is TRBJ2-1; 7 nucleotides line up with TRBD2. This receptor was taken from an adult in good health. The starting material was peripheral blood, obtained on day 0 of AZD1222 vaccination. CDR3 sequence reads: CASSVPGRGIKDNEQFF. The CDR3 nucleotides are TGTGCCAGCAGCGTCCCCGGGCGGGGGATCAAGGACAATGAGCAGTTCTTC.